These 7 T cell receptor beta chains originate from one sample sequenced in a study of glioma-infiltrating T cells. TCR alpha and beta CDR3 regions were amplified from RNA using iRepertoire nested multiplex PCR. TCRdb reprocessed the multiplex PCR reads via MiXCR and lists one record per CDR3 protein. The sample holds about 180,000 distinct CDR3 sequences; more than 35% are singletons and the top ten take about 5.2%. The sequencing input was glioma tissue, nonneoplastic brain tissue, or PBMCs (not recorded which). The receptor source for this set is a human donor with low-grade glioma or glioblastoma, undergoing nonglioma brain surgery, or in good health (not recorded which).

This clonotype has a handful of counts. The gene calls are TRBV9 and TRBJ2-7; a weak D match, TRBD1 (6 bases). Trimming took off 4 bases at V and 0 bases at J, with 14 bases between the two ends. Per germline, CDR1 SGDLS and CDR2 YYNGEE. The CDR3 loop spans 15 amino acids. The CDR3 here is CASSTSPGHSYEQYF. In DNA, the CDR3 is TGTGCCAGCAGCACATCCCCGGGACACTCCTACGAGCAGTACTTC. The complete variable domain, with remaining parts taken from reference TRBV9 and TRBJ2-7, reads DSGVTQTPKHLITATGQRVTLRCSPRSGDLSVYWYQQSLDQGLQFLIQYYNGEERAKGNILERFSAQQFPDLHSELNLSSLELGDSALYFCASSTSPGHSYEQYFGPGTRLTVT.

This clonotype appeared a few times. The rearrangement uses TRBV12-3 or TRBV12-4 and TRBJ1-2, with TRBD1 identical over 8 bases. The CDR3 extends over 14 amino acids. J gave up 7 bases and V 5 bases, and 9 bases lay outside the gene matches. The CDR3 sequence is CASSDITGGGGYTF. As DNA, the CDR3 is TGTGCCAGCAGTGACATTACAGGGGGAGGTGGCTACACCTTC.

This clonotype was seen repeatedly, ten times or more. The CDR3 bases are TGTGCCACCAGCAGAGACGGGGTTTTGAACACTGAAGCTTTCTTT. Its protein product is CATSRDGVLNTEAFF. The genes are TRBV15 and TRBJ1-1; D uncertain. The CDR3 extends over 15 amino acids. Germline CDR1 LNHNV, CDR2 YYDKDF (reference sequence). Trimming took 0 bases from V and 0 from J, leaving 8 bases between them.

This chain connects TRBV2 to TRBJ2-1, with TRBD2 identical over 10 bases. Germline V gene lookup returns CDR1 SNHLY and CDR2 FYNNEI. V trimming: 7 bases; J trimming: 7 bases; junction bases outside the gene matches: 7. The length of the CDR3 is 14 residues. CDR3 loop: CASTPLAGFNEQFF. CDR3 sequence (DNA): TGTGCCAGCACCCCACTAGCGGGATTTAATGAGCAGTTCTTC.

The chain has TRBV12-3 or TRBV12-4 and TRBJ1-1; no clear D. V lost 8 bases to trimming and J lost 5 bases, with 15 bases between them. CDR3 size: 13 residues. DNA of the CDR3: TGTGCCAGCGTAGCGACCTGGCGTACTGAAGCTTTCTTT. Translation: CASVATWRTEAFF.

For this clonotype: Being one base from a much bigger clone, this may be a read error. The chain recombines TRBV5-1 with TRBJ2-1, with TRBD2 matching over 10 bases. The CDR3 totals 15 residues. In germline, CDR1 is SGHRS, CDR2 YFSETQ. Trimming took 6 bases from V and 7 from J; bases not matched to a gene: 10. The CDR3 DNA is TGCGCCAGCACTGAACTAGCGGGATTCACTAATGAGCAGTTCTTC. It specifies CASTELAGFTNEQFF.

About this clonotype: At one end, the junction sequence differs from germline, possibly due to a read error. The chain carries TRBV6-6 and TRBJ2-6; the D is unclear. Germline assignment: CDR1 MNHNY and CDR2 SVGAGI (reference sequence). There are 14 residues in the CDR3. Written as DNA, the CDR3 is TGTGCCACCAGTTACGTGGCTGGGGCCAACGTCCTGACTTTC. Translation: CATSYVAGANVLTF.